This T cell receptor (beta chain) was profiled in a study of blood T cell repertoires in COVID-19 (dated by TCRdb to 2018 to 2021). Regarding the research as a whole: Samples from collaborators originated in the United States, Italy and Spain and spanned both the acute and convalescent phases of COVID-19. The prospective study material was composed of cDNA or gDNA derived from T cells, B-cell-depleted T cells, or PBMCs. Subjects who had been exposed to COVID-19, were actively infected with it, or had recovered from it provided the deeply sampled blood TCRbeta repertoires that made up the dataset. The repertoires were made available in a free public database intended to serve as a resource for research on the immune response to SARS-CoV-2. Samples came from the ongoing ImmuneRACE study (first 160 participants) plus 1,254 subjects from 6 global collaborators. Nearly every sample came with metadata listing a de-identified subject ID, COVID-19 status, age in years and sex. Where available, HLA class I and class II types were taken from metadata supplied by the sample provider and were not determined by assay-based typing. Paper-wide results and their limitations: The amount of clinical and demographic metadata varied by source and participant and was provided uncurated.

This clone appeared a single time. Which antigen it targets is not known. No base quality values were provided; no much bigger clone lies one nucleotide off. TCRbeta CDR3 regions were amplified from genomic DNA by means of the immunoSEQ Assay, a bias-controlled multiplex PCR. In the authors' own workflow: The number of nucleated cells in each sample was estimated by amplification of reference gene primers within the assay. To quantify the absolute abundance of each unique TCRbeta CDR3 rearrangement, sequence reads were collapsed and filtered. Productive Simpson clonality was computed per sample as the square root of Simpson's diversity index over productive rearrangements. TCRdb took over this immuneACCESS table, retaining in-frame rearrangements with V and J assigned. Such tables are incomplete; in checked studies, under half of the missing clones stem from an unresolved V gene, and the remainder is unexplained. That table supplies the V and J calls and clone size; D and trimming were determined from the DNA. The sample includes 42,000 or so clones, with 81% observed a single time. The ten largest clonotypes hold 39% of the sample.

The germline V gene encodes CDR1 LGHNT and CDR2 FRNRAP. Reading from cysteine to phenylalanine, the CDR3 counts 19 amino acids. Only the CDR3 DNA is retained, 57 bases long and in frame from the first base. V ends up 4 bases short and J 3 bases short, with an unmatched junction base count of 17. The collaborating institutions used their own protocols to collect whole blood in K2EDTA tubes. For TCRbeta analysis, collaborators shipped samples as frozen whole blood, isolated PBMCs, or DNA extracted from either of those sample types. The sequenced sample was peripheral blood. The sequence joins TRBV12-5 to TRBJ1-5; TRBD1 lines up with 8 middle nucleotides. This TCR came from a man in his forties with active or convalescent COVID-19. The CDR3: CASGSEITIDRGNNQPQHF. The bases read TGTGCTAGTGGTTCCGAAATCACGATCGACAGGGGAAACAATCAGCCCCAGCATTTT.